This T cell receptor beta chain was observed in a study of blood T cell repertoires in COVID-19. In the study's own analysis: Amplified reference gene primers provided the basis for estimating nucleated cell counts. The method was immunoSEQ multiplex PCR; TCRdb's version includes in-frame clones alone and lacks a portion of them. Clone size and the V and J calls come from that table; the DNA yielded D and trimming. The repertoire has some 380,000 clones, approximately 86% of them found once; the top ten carry more than 2%. This clonotype was obtained from a woman in her thirties or forties with acute COVID-19. Sequencing was done on a sample of PBMCs or T cells enriched from blood (not recorded which).

CDR3: CASSNGQRDNSPLHF. The CDR3 bases are TGTGCCAGCAGCAACGGACAGAGAGATAATTCACCCCTCCACTTT. The chain uses TRBV13 and TRBJ1-6; maybe TRBD1 (6 bases). This CDR3 has 15 residues. Per the germline V gene, CDR1 is PRHDT and CDR2 is FYEKMQ (reference sequence). Between the trimmed V and J ends, which lost 5 bases and 5 bases, there was a span of 13 bases.